This T cell receptor (beta chain) was obtained from a study of CD8+ T cells in alopecia areata. General study findings and limits: Normal scalp showed lower clonality than lesional scalp, especially alopecia totalis/universalis. Mouse data revealed clearer TCR sharing than patient data did, a gap possibly tied to HLA.

cDNA reverse transcribed from extracted RNA served as the sequencing template. Repertoires were generated with immunoSEQ multiplex PCR, while TCRdb's copy carries only in-frame clones and drops some. The sample lists around 300,000 clones; around three fifths were seen once. Treatment given: oral pan-JAK inhibitor, 5-10 mg twice daily. Separation by sorting yielded CD4+ and CD8+ T cells from PBMCs. This CDR3 is built from 13 residues. Looked up from germline, CDR1 is SQVTM and CDR2 is ANQGSEA. V shed 7 bases, J shed 7 bases, and the junction held 9 bases outside the gene matches. A remark on this clone: Its antigen is as yet unknown.

The receptor's source is a human donor with alopecia areata. The chain combines TRBV29-1 with TRBJ2-2; 7 bases fit TRBD2. Specimen: CD4+ T cells sorted from blood, collected at roughly week 52, from a patient treated with tofacitinib. CDR3 residues: CSAKSGASGELFF. The DNA of the CDR3 is TGCAGCGCGAAGAGCGGGGCCAGCGGGGAGCTGTTTTTT.